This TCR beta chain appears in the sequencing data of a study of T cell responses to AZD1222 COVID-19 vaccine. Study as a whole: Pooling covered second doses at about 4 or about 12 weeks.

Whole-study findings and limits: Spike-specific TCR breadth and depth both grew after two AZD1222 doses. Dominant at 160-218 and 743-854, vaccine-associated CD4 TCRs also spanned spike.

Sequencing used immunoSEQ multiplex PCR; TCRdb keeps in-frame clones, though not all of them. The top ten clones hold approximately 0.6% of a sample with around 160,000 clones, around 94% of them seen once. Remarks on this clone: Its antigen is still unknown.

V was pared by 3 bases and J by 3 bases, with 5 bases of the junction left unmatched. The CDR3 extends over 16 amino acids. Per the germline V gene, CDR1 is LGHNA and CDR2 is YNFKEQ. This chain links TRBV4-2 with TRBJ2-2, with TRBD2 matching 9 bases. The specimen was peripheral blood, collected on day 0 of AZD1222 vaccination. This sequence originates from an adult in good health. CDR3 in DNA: TGTGCCAGCAGCCAGGAGACTAGCGGCTACACCGGGGAGCTGTTTTTT. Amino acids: CASSQETSGYTGELFF.